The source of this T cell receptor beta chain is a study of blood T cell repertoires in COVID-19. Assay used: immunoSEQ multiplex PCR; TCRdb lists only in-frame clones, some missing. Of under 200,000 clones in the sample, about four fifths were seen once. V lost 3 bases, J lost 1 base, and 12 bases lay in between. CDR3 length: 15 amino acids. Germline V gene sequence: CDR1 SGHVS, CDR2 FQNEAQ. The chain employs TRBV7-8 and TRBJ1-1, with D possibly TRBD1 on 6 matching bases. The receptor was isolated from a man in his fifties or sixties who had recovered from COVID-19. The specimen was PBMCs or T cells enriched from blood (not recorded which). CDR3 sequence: CASSLSRGANTEAFF. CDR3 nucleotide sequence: TGTGCCAGCAGCTTGAGTCGGGGGGCGAACACTGAAGCTTTCTTT.